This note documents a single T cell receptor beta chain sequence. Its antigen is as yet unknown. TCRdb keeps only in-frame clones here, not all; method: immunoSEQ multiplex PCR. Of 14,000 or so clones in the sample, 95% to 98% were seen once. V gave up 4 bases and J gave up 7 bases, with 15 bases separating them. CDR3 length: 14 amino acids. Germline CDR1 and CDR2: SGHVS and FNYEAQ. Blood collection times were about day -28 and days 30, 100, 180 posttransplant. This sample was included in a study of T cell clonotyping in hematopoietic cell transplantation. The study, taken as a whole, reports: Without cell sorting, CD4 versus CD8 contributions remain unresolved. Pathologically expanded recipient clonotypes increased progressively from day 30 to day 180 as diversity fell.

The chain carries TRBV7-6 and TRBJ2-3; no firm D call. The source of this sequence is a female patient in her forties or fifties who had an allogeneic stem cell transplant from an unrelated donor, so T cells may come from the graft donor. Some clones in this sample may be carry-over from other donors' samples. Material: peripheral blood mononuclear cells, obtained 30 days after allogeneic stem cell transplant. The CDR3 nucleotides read TGTGCCAGCAGCTCCACCCTGGGGTTTAATACGCAGTATTTT. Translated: CASSSTLGFNTQYF.